This T cell receptor beta chain originates from a study of cytomegalovirus exposure and HLA in healthy donors. Whole-study context: Approximately 85 million unique TCRs from HLA-typed donors were held in an early data release.

Germline values: CDR1 SGHRS, CDR2 YFSETQ. V gave up 4 bases and J gave up 8 bases; unmatched junction bases: 11. The CDR3 runs to 16 residues. For this clone: The antigen is undetermined.

Overall study findings and caveats: Excluded: some indistinguishable V segments such as TRBV6-2 and TRBV6-3. In vitro experiments confirmed that a few CMV-associated chains were specific for CMV antigens. Earlier analysis found most TCR beta V segments productive about 87% or about 30% of the time.

PCR involved 60 Vbeta and 13 Jbeta primers. Data came from immunoSEQ multiplex PCR; TCRdb stores just in-frame clones and leaves some out. The sample lists under 80,000 clones; around 75% were seen once. The chain employs TRBV5-1 and TRBJ1-6; 8 bases line up with TRBD1. What was sequenced was PBMCs. The TCR comes from a man aged 50 to 59 in good health and CMV-seropositive. Written as DNA, the CDR3 is TGCGCCAGCAGCCCGGGAAGGACAGGGAATCATTCACCCCTCCACTTT. It is translated as CASSPGRTGNHSPLHF. Complete variable domain (other parts from reference TRBV5-1 and TRBJ1-6): KAGVTQTPRYLIKTRGQQVTLSCSPISGHRSVSWYQQTPGQGLQFLFEYFSETQRNKGNFPGRFSGRQFSNSRSEMNVSTLELGDSALYLCASSPGRTGNHSPLHFGNGTRLTVT.